In this sample, the clone carrying this T cell receptor beta chain turned up many times. The antigen is undetermined. The data were taken from a study of T cells in Graves' hyperthyroidism and ophthalmopathy. Study-wide context: It was at initial diagnosis, before any treatment, that peripheral blood was collected. General observations from the study: Expanded thyroid clonotypes (above 0.001) were mostly also found in blood.

In germline, CDR1 is MNHNS, CDR2 SASEGT. V dropped 0 bases and J dropped 10 bases, with 12 bases sitting between them. The CDR3 length is 13 residues. RNA transcripts served as the template for amplifying TCR beta CDR3 regions. With the HTBI primer set, the TCR CDR3 went through a first round of RT-PCR. TCRdb independently ran MiXCR on the multiplex PCR reads; one entry per CDR3 protein. The sample comprises 200,000 to 250,000 distinct CDR3 sequences, about a sixth of which are singletons, and around 28% rests with the top ten. Exclusion of patients followed from uncontrolled infection, other autoimmune disease, pregnancy or lactation. It was around 11 ml of fresh peripheral blood that supplied the PBMCs.

The chain uses TRBV6-1 and TRBJ1-1; D gene uncertain. The sequence was collected from a woman aged 18-30 years with Graves' ophthalmopathy. Sequenced: blood. The CDR3 here is CASSEARGEAAFF. In DNA, the CDR3 is TGTGCCAGCAGTGAAGCGCGCGGGGAGGCAGCTTTCTTT.